The sequence of this T cell receptor beta chain was determined in a study of blood T cell repertoires in COVID-19. Background on the study: Acute and convalescent COVID-19 specimens originated in the United States, Italy and Spain. In each case, the material was cDNA or gDNA derived from T cells, B-cell-depleted T cells, or PBMCs.

As processed by the authors: Amplification from reference gene primers served as the basis for estimated nucleated cell counts. Here immunoSEQ multiplex PCR was the method, and the copy in TCRdb shows in-frame clones only, minus some. The V and J calls and clone size come from that table; D and trimming were worked out from the DNA. Of roughly 34,000 clones listed, around 75% are singletons. Losses at the gene ends were 2 bases for V and 4 bases for J; bases not matched to a gene: 11. The CDR3 loop spans 18 amino acids. Germline CDR1 reads MNHEY; CDR2 reads SVGEGT. Sequencing was carried out using peripheral blood. The rearrangement joins TRBV6-2 or TRBV6-3 to TRBJ2-1; 10 bases map to TRBD2. The TCR sequence derives from a man older than 75 with active or convalescent COVID-19. CDR3 in amino acids: CASSYPPGSGRLYNEQFF. The CDR3, as DNA: TGTGCCAGCAGTTACCCCCCGGGTAGCGGGAGGCTGTACAATGAGCAGTTCTTC.